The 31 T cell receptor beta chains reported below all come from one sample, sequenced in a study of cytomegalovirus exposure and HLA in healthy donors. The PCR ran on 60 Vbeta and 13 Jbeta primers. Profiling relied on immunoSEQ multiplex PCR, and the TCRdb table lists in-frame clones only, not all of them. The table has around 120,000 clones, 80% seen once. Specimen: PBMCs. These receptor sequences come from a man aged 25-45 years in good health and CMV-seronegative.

The CDR3 loop reads CASSQSYRISNQPQHF. The CDR3 bases are TGCGCCAGCAGCCAAAGTTACAGGATTAGCAATCAGCCCCAGCATTTT. This chain connects TRBV4-3 to TRBJ1-5; maybe TRBD1 (5 bases). The CDR3 extends over 16 amino acids. Looked up from germline, CDR1 is LGHNA and CDR2 is YSLEER. V was pared by 2 bases and J by 0 bases, with 11 bases between.

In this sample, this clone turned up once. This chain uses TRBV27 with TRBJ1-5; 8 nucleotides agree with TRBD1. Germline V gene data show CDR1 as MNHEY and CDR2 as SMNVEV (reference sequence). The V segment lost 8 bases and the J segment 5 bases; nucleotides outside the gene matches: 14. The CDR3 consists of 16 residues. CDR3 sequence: CASRGTGRSDDQPQHF. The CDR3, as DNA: TGTGCCAGCCGAGGGACAGGACGGTCCGATGATCAGCCCCAGCATTTT.

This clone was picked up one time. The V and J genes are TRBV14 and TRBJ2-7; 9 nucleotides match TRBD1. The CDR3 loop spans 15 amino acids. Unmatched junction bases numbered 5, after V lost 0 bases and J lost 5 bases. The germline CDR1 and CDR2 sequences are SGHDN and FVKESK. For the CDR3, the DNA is TGTGCCAGCAGCCAAGAAGGGACAGGGTTCGACGAGCAGTACTTC. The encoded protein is CASSQEGTGFDEQYF.

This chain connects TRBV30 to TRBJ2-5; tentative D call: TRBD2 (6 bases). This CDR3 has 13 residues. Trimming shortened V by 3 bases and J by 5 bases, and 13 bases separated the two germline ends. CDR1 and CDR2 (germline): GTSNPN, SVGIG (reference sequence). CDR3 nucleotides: TGTGCCTGGAGGCCAAACGCGGGGGAGACCCAGTACTTC. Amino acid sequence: CAWRPNAGETQYF.

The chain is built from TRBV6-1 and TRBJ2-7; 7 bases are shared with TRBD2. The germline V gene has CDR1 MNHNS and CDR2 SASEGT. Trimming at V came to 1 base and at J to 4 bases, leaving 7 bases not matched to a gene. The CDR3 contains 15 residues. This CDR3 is CASSEGPSGIYEQYF. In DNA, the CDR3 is TGTGCCAGCAGTGAAGGGCCTAGCGGCATATACGAGCAGTACTTC.

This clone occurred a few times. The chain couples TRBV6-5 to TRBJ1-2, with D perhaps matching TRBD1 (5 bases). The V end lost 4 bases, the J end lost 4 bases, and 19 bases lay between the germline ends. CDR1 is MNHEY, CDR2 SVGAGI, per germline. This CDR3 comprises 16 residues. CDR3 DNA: TGTGCCAGCAGTTCCTCTCGTGTTAGGAGGGGCTATGGCTACACCTTC. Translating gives CASSSSRVRRGYGYTF.

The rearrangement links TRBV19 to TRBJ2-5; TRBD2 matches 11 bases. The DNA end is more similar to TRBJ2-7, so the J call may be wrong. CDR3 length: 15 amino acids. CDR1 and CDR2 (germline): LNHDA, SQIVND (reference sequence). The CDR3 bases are TGTGCCAGTAGCATGCCGGGACTAGCGGTTTACGAGCAGTACTTC. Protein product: CASSMPGLAVYEQYF.

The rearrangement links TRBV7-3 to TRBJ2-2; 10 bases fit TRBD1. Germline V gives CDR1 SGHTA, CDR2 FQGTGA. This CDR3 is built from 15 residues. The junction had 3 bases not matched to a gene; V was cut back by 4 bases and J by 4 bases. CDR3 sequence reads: CASSSGTGATGELFF. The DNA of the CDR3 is TGTGCCAGCAGCTCAGGGACAGGGGCCACCGGGGAGCTGTTTTTT.

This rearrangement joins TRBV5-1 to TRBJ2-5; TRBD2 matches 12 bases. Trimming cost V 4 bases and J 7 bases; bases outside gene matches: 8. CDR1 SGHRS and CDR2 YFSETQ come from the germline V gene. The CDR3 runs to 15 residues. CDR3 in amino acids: CASSANLAGGATQYF. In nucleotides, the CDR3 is TGCGCCAGCAGCGCCAATCTAGCGGGAGGGGCGACCCAGTACTTC.

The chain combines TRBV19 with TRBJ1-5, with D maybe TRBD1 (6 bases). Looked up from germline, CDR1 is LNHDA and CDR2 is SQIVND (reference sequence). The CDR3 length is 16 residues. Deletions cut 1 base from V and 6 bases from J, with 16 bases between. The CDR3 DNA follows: TGTGCCAGTAGTATAGGTTCCAGGGGTTCTCGTCAGCCCCAGCATTTT. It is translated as CASSIGSRGSRQPQHF. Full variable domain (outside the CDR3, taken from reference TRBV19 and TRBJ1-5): DGGITQSPKYLFRKEGQNVTLSCEQNLNHDAMYWYRQDPGQGLRLIYYSQIVNDFQKGDIAEGYSVSREKKESFPLTVTSAQKNPTAFYLCASSIGSRGSRQPQHFGDGTRLSIL.

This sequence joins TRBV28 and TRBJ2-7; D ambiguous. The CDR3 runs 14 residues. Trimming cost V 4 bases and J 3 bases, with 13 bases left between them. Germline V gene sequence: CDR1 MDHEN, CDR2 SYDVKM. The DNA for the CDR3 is TGTGCCAGCAGTTCCCATGACAAGTACTACGAGCAGTACTTC. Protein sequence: CASSSHDKYYEQYF.

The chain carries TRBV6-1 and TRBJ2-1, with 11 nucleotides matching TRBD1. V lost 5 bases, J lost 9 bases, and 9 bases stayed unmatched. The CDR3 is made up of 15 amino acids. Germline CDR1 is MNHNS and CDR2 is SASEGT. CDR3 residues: CASSTGTGGKSEQFF. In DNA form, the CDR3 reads TGTGCCAGCAGTACCGGGACAGGGGGTAAAAGTGAGCAGTTCTTC.

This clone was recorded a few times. As DNA, the CDR3 is TGTGCCAGCAGTGGGGGCGACGCTGGCTACACCTTC. It yields the protein CASSGGDAGYTF. The chain employs TRBV2 and TRBJ1-2, with a possible D match to TRBD1 (5 bases). CDR1 is SNHLY, CDR2 FYNNEI, per germline. V lost 4 bases to trimming and J lost 7 bases, with 10 bases between them. The CDR3 has 12 residues.

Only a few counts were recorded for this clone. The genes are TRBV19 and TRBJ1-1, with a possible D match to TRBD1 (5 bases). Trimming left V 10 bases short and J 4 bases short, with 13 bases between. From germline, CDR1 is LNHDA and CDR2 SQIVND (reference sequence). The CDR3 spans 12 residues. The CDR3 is CATKSGFTEAFF. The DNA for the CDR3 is TGTGCCACCAAATCAGGGTTCACTGAAGCTTTCTTT.

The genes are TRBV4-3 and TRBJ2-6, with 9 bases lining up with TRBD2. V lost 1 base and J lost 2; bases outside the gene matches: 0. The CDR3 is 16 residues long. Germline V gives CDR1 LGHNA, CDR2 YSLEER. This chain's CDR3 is CASSQVAGAGANVLTF. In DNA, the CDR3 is TGCGCCAGCAGCCAAGTAGCGGGAGCTGGGGCCAACGTCCTGACTTTC.

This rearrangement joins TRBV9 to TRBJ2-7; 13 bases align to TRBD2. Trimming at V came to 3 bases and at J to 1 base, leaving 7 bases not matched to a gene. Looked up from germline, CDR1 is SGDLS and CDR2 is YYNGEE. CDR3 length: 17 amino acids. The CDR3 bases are TGTGCCAGCAGCGGCGGACTAGCGGGAGTTAGTTCCTACGAGCAGTACTTC. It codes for CASSGGLAGVSSYEQYF.

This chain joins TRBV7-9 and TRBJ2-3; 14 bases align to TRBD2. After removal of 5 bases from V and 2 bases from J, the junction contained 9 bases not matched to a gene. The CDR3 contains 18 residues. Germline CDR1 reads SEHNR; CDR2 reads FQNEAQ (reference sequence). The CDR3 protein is CASSRERTSGRSTDTQYF. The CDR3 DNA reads TGTGCCAGCAGCCGGGAAAGGACTAGCGGGAGGTCCACAGATACGCAGTATTTT. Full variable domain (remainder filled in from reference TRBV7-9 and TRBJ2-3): DTGVSQNPRHKITKRGQNVTFRCDPISEHNRLYWYRQTLGQGPEFLTYFQNEAQLEKSRLLSDRFSAERPKGSFSTLEIQRTEQGDSAMYLCASSRERTSGRSTDTQYFGPGTRLTVL.

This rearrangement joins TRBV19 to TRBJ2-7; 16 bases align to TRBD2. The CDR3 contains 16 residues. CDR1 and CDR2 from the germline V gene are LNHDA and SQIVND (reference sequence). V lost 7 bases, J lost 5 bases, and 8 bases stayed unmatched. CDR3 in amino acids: CASTGGTSGRADEQYF. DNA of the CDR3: TGTGCCAGTACAGGGGGGACTAGCGGGAGGGCCGACGAGCAGTACTTC.

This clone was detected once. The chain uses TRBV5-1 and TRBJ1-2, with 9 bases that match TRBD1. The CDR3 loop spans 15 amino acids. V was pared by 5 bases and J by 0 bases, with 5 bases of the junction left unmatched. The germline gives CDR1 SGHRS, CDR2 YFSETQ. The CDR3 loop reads CASRHGTGPNYGYTF. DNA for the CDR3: TGCGCCAGCAGGCACGGGACAGGGCCTAACTATGGCTACACCTTC.

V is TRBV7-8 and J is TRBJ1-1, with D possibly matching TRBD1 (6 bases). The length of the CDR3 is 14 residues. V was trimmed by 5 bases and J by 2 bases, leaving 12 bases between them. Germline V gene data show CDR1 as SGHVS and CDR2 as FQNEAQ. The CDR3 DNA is TGTGCCAGCAGCAATGGACAGACCAACACTGAAGCTTTCTTT. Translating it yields CASSNGQTNTEAFF.

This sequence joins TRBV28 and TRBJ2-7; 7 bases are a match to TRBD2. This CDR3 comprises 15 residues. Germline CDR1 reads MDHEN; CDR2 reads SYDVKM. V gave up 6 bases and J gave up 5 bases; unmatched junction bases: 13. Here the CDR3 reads CASSPGSAGVNEQYF. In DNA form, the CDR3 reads TGTGCCAGCAGCCCCGGATCGGCGGGAGTTAACGAGCAGTACTTC.

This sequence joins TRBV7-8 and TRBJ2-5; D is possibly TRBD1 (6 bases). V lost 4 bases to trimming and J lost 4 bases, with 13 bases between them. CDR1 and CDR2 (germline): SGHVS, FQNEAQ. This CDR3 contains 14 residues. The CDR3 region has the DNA TGTGCCAGCAGCTCCCACCAGGGGCCAGAGACCCAGTACTTC. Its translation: CASSSHQGPETQYF. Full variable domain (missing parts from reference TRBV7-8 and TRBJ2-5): GAGVSQSPRYKVAKRGQDVALRCDPISGHVSLFWYQQALGQGPEFLTYFQNEAQLDKSGLPSDRFFAERPEGSVSTLKIQRTQQEDSAVYLCASSSHQGPETQYFGPGTRLLVL.

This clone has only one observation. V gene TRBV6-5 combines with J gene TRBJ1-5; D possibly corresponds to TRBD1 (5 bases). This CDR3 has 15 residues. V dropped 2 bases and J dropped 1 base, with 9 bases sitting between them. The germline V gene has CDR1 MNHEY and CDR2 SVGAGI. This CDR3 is CASSYREGSNQPQHF. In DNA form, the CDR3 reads TGTGCCAGCAGTTACAGGGAGGGGAGCAATCAGCCCCAGCATTTT.

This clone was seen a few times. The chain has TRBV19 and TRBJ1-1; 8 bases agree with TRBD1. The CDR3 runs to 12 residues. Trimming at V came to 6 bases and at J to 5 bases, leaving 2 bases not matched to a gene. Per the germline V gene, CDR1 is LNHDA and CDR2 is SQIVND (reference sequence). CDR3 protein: CASSHRGTEAFF. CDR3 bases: TGTGCCAGTAGCCACAGGGGGACTGAAGCTTTCTTT.

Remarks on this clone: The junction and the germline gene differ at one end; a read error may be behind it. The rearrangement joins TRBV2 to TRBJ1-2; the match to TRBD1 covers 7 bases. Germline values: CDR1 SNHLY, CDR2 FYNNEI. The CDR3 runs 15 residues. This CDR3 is CASSESVGQVEGYPF. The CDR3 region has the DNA TGTGCCAGCAGTGAAAGCGTAGGACAGGTTGAAGGCTACCCCTTC. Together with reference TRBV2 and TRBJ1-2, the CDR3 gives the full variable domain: EPEVTQTPSHQVTQMGQEVILRCVPISNHLYFYWYRQILGQKVEFLVSFYNNEISEKSEIFDDQFSVERPDGSNFTLKIRSTKLEDSAMYFCASSESVGQVEGYPFGSGTRLTVV.

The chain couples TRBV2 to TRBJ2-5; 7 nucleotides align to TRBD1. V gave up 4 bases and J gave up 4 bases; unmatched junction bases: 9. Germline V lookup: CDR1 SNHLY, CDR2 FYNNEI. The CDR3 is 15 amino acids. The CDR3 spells CASSGLKNRGETQYF. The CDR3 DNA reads TGTGCCAGCAGTGGGCTAAAAAACAGGGGAGAGACCCAGTACTTC.

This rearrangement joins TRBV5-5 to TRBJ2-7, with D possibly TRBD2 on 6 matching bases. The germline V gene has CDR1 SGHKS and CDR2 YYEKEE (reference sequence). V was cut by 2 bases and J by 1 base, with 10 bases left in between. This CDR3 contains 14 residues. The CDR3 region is CASSFGGGSYEQYF. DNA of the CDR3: TGTGCCAGCAGCTTTGGGGGAGGATCCTACGAGCAGTACTTC.

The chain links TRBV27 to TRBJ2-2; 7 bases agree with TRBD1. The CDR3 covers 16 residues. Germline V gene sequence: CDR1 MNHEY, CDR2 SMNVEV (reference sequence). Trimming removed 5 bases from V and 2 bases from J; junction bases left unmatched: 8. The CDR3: CASSPGTAFNTGELFF. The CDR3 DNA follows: TGTGCCAGCAGTCCGGGGACAGCTTTTAACACCGGGGAGCTGTTTTTT.

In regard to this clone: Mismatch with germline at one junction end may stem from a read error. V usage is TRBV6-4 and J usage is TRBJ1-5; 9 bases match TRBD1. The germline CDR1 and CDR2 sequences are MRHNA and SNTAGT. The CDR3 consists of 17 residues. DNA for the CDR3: TGTGCCAGCAGTGGGGGGACAGGGCCCTATAGCAATCAGCCCCAGAATTTT. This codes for CASSGGTGPYSNQPQNF.

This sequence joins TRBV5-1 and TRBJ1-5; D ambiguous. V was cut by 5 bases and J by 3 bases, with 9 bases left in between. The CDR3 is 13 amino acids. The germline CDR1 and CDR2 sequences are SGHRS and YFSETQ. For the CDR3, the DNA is TGCGCCAGCAGGAGAGCCCCCAATCAGCCCCAGCATTTT. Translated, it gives CASRRAPNQPQHF. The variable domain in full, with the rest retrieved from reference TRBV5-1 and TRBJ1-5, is KAGVTQTPRYLIKTRGQQVTLSCSPISGHRSVSWYQQTPGQGLQFLFEYFSETQRNKGNFPGRFSGRQFSNSRSEMNVSTLELGDSALYLCASRRAPNQPQHFGDGTRLSIL.

In DNA, the CDR3 is TGCAGCGTTGACCGAGGGGGAAGTTACACCTTC. Translating gives CSVDRGGSYTF. This rearrangement joins TRBV29-1 to TRBJ1-2; D is possibly TRBD1 (6 bases). V was cut by 3 bases and J by 11 bases, with 13 bases left in between. Germline assignment: CDR1 SQVTM and CDR2 ANQGSEA. The CDR3 is 11 residues long.